Each of the 9 T cell receptor beta chains below was sequenced from the same sample in a study of blood T cell repertoires in COVID-19. Produced via immunoSEQ multiplex PCR; TCRdb's table is partial and in-frame only. In the table there are roughly 66,000 clones, over 80% of which are singletons. The specimen sequenced was peripheral blood. These receptor sequences come from a human donor in a cohort sampled during active COVID-19.

V and J are TRBV4-3 and TRBJ2-7; no clear D. The CDR3 has 14 amino acids. In germline, CDR1 is LGHNA, CDR2 YSLEER. Between the trimmed V and J ends, which lost 0 bases and 1 base, there was a span of 7 bases. The CDR3 nucleotides read TGCGCCAGCAGCCAAGACCCCAGTTCCTACGAGCAGTACTTC. It yields the protein CASSQDPSSYEQYF.

The chain uses TRBV19 and TRBJ2-3; D is ambiguous. Germline V gene lookup returns CDR1 LNHDA and CDR2 SQIVND (reference sequence). V lost 3 bases to trimming and J lost 6 bases, with 10 bases between them. The CDR3 consists of 13 residues. CDR3 sequence: CASSISEVDTQYF. In DNA form, the CDR3 reads TGTGCCAGTAGTATTTCAGAGGTTGATACGCAGTATTTT.

The chain links TRBV7-9 to TRBJ1-2, with D unclear. The CDR3 is 16 residues long. Trimming took off 6 bases at V and 5 bases at J, with 22 bases between the two ends. Germline-derived CDR1 and CDR2 are SEHNR and FQNEAQ (reference sequence). CDR3 loop: CASRLVRSVMEYGYTF. Written as DNA, the CDR3 is TGTGCCAGCAGGCTCGTCAGGTCAGTGATGGAATATGGCTACACCTTC.

CDR3 DNA sequence: TGTGCCTGGAGCCAGGGACAGAGGTCCTATGGCTACACCTTC. This gives the protein CAWSQGQRSYGYTF. The rearrangement joins TRBV30 to TRBJ1-2; TRBD1 matches 7 bases. Germline-derived CDR1 and CDR2 are GTSNPN and SVGIG (reference sequence). Trimming removed 3 bases from V and 4 bases from J; junction bases left unmatched: 8. This CDR3 spans 14 amino acids.

The J gene is TRBJ2-1, the V gene TRBV11-2, with 11 positions matching TRBD2. The germline V gene encodes CDR1 SGHAT and CDR2 FQNNGV. The CDR3 is 19 amino acids. The trim removed 4 bases at V and 0 bases at J, leaving 11 bases unmatched. CDR3 sequence (DNA): TGTGCCAGCAGCTCCCGGGGACTAGCGGAGCCGAGCTCCTACAATGAGCAGTTCTTC. It specifies CASSSRGLAEPSSYNEQFF.

In its sample, this clone was seen once. The V gene is TRBV28, the J gene TRBJ2-1; TRBD1 matches at 12 bases. V trimming: 5 bases; J trimming: 8 bases; junction bases outside the gene matches: 10. The CDR3 sequence is 16 residues long. CDR1 and CDR2 (germline): MDHEN, SYDVKM. The CDR3: CASSPRGQGAWYEQFF. CDR3 coding DNA: TGTGCCAGCAGTCCTCGGGGACAGGGGGCTTGGTATGAGCAGTTCTTC. Based on the CDR3 plus reference TRBV28 and TRBJ2-1, the full variable domain is DVKVTQSSRYLVKRTGEKVFLECVQDMDHENMFWYRQDPGLGLRLIYFSYDVKMKEKGDIPEGYSVSREKKERFSLILESASTNQTSMYLCASSPRGQGAWYEQFFGPGTRLTVL.

Concerning this clone: Other DNA sequences in this sample translate to the same CDR3. The chain combines TRBV6-5 with TRBJ1-3; TRBD1 aligns across 9 bases. The V gene end was trimmed by 2 bases and the J gene end by 1 base; junction bases not matched to a gene: 0. Germline-derived CDR1 and CDR2 are MNHEY and SVGAGI. The CDR3 sequence is 15 residues long. DNA for the CDR3: TGTGCCAGCAGTTACGGACAGGGGTCTGGAAACACCATATATTTT. Protein sequence: CASSYGQGSGNTIYF.

This rearrangement joins TRBV7-9 to TRBJ2-5; perhaps TRBD1 as D (6 bases). Germline values: CDR1 SEHNR, CDR2 FQNEAQ (reference sequence). The V end lost 3 bases, the J end lost 5 bases, and 10 bases lay between the germline ends. This CDR3 is built from 13 residues. The CDR3 here is CASSLTQGETQYF. The CDR3 region has the DNA TGTGCCAGCAGCTTGACGCAGGGGGAGACCCAGTACTTC.

This rearrangement joins TRBV28 to TRBJ2-7, with D possibly being TRBD2 (6 bases). Germline values: CDR1 MDHEN, CDR2 SYDVKM. V gave up 8 bases and J gave up 4 bases, with 18 bases separating them. CDR3 length: 14 residues. The CDR3 DNA sequence: TGTGCCAGCGAGCCCAACCGGGAGATATACGAGCAGTACTTC. Protein product: CASEPNREIYEQYF.